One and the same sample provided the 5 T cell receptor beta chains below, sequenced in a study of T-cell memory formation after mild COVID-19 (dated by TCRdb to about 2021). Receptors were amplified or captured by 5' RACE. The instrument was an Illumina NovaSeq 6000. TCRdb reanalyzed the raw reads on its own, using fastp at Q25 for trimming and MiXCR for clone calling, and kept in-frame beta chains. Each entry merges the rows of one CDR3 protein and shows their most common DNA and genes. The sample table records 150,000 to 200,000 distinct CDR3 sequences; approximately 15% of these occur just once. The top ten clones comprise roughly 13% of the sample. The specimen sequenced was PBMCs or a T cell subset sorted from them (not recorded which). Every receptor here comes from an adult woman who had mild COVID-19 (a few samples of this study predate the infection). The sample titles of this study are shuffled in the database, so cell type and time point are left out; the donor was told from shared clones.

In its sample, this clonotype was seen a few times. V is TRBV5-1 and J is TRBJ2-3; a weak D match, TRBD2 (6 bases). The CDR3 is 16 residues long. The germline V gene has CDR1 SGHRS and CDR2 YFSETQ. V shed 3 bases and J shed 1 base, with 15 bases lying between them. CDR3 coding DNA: TGCGCCAGCAGCTCACTTAGCGGCTGGGGCACAGATACGCAGTATTTT. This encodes CASSSLSGWGTDTQYF.

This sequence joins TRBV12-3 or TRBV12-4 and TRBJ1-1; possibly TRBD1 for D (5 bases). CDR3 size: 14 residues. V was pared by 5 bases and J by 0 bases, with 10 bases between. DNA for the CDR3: TGTGCCAGCAGTGGAGGGGTCGTGAACACTGAAGCTTTCTTT. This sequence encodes CASSGGVVNTEAFF.

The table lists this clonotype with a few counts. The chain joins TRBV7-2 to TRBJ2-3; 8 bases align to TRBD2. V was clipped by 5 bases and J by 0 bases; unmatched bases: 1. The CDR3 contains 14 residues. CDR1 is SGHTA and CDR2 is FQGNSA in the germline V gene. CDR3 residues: CASSTSGSTDTQYF. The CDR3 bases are TGTGCCAGCAGCACTAGCGGAAGCACAGATACGCAGTATTTT.

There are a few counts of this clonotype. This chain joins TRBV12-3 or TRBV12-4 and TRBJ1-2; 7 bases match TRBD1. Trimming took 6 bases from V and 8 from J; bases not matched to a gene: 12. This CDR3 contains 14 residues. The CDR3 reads CASRIGRGQQGYTF. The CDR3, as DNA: TGTGCCAGCAGGATAGGGAGGGGGCAGCAAGGCTACACCTTC.

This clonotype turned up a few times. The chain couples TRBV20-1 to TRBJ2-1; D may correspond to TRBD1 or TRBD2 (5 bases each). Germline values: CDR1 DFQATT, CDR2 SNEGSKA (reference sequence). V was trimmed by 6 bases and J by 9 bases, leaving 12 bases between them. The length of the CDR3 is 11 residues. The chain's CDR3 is CSALPGPEQFF. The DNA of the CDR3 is TGCAGTGCCCTCCCGGGGCCTGAGCAGTTCTTC.